Sequencing of this T cell receptor (beta chain) was carried out in a study of cytomegalovirus exposure and HLA in healthy donors. Study observations and caveats: With high specificity and sensitivity, the classifier reportedly diagnosed cytomegalovirus status. The majority of TCR sequences were rare, yet some public TCRs appeared in many donors. It was found in a later analysis that first-cohort TCR clusters tended to co-occur in the 100 to 150 validation repertoires. Researchers catalogued roughly 170 TCR beta chains as cytomegalovirus-associated.

The CDR3 runs to 14 residues. With V trimmed by 6 bases and J by 1 base, 5 bases remained unmatched. The V gene's germline CDR1 is SQVTM and CDR2 ANQGSEA. Concerning this clone: The antigen is unknown.

Sequencing used immunoSEQ multiplex PCR; TCRdb keeps in-frame clones, though not all of them. In the table there are 75,000 to 85,000 clones, roughly 93% of which are singletons. The origin of this receptor is a man aged 25 to 45 in good health and CMV-seronegative. Sequenced input: PBMCs. This chain connects TRBV29-1 to TRBJ2-1; 8 bases map to TRBD2. The CDR3 DNA reads as TGCAGCGTCCAAACTAGCGGTTCCTACAATGAGCAGTTCTTC. It yields the protein CSVQTSGSYNEQFF.